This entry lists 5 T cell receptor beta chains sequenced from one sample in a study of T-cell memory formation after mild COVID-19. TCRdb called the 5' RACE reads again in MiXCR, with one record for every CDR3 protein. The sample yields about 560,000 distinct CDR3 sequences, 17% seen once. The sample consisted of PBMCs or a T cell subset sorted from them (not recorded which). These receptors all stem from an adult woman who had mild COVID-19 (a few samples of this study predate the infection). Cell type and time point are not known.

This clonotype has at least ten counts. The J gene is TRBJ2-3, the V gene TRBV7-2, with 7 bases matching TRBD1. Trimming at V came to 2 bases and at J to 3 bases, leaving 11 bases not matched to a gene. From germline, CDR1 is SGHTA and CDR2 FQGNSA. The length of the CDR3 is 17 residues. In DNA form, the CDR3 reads TGTGCCAGCAGCTTACATTCTGGGACAGTGGTGACAGATACGCAGTATTTT. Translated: CASSLHSGTVVTDTQYF.

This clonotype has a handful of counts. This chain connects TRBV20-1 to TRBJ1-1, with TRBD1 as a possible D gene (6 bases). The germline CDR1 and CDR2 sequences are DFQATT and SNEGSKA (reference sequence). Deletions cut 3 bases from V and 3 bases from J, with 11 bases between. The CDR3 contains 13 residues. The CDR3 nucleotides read TGCAGTGCTAGTGAAGCAGGGGACACTGAAGCTTTCTTT. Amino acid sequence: CSASEAGDTEAFF.

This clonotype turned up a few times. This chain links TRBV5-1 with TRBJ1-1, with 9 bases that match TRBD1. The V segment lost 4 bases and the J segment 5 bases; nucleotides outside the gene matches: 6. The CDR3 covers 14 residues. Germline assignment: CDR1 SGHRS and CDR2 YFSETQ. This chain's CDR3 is CASSAQGAVTEAFF. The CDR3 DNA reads TGCGCCAGCAGCGCACAGGGGGCTGTGACTGAAGCTTTCTTT.

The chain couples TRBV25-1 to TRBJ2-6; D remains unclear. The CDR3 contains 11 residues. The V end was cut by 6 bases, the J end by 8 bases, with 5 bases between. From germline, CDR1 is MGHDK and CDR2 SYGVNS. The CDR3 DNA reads TGTGCCAGCAGCCGGACCAACGTCCTGACTTTC. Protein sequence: CASSRTNVLTF.

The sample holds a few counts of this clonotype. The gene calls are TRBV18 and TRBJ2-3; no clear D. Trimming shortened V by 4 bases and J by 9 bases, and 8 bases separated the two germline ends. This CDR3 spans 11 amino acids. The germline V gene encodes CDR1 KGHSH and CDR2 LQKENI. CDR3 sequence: CASSREQTQYF. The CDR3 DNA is TGTGCCAGCTCACGGGAACAAACGCAGTATTTT.